The clone carrying this T cell receptor beta chain was found a few times. The authors ran a second PCR of roughly 6 to 12 cycles using a sample-barcoded 5' primer and a J-beta primer mix. One entry per CDR3 protein results from TCRdb running MiXCR on the 5' RACE reads. The profile shows about 780,000 distinct CDR3 sequences, 20% to 30% of them singletons. The data belong to a study of blood T cells in healthy people across ages. Trimming took 6 bases from V and 3 from J, leaving 18 bases between them. The germline CDR1 and CDR2 sequences are MDHEN and SYDVKM. The CDR3 spans 16 residues. These data are also associated with another study on T cells of mothers and their children.

The specimen was blood. This clonotype originated in a boy between 5 and 17 years old in good health. The chain couples TRBV28 to TRBJ2-1, with D perhaps assigned TRBD1 or TRBD2 (6 bases each). CDR3 amino acids: CASSRKGGHLYNEQFF. CDR3 DNA sequence: TGTGCCAGCAGCAGGAAGGGGGGACACCTCTACAATGAGCAGTTCTTC.